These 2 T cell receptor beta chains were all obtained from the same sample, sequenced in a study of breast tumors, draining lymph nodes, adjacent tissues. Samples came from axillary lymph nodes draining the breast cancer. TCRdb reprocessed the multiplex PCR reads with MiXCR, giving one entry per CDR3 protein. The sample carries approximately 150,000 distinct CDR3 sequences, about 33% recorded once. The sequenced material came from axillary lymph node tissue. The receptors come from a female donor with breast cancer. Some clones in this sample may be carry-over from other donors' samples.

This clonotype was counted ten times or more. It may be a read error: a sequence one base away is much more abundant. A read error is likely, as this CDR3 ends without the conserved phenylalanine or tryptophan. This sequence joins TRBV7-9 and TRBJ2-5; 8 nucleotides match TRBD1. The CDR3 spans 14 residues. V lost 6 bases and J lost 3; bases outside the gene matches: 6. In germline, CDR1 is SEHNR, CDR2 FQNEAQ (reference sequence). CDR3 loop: CASSRSDREETQYL. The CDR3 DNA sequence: TGTGCCAGCAGTCGATCGGACAGGGAAGAGACCCAGTACCTC.

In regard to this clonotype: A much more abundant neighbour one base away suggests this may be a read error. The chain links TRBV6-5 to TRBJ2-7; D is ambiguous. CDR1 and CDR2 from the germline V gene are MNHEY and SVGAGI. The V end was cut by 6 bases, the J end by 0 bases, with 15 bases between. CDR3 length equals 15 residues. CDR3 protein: CASRPTGGSSYEQYV. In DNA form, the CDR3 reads TGTGCCAGCAGACCCACTGGCGGTAGCTCCTACGAGCAGTACGTC.